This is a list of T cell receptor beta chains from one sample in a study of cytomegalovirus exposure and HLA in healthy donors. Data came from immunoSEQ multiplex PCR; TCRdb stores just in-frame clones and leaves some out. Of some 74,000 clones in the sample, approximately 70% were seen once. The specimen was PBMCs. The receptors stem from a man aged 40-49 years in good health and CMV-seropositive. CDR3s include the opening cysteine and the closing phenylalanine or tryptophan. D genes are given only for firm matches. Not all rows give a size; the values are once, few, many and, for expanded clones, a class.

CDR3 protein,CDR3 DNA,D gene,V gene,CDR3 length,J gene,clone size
CAGHNSAPQHYGYTF,TGTGCCGGGCATAATTCAGCCCCGCAACACTATGGCTACACCTTC,-,TRBV21-1,15,TRBJ1-2,once
CASSVTLGIGETQYF,TGTGCCAGCAGTGTAACACTAGGCATAGGGGAGACCCAGTACTTC,-,TRBV9,15,TRBJ2-5,-
CASSVGGLGGEQYF,TGTGCCAGCAGCGTAGGGGGGCTAGGAGGCGAGCAGTACTTC,-,TRBV9,14,TRBJ2-7,-
CASSSGVLWGYTF,TGTGCCAGCAGCTCAGGGGTTCTCTGGGGCTACACCTTC,-,TRBV5-6,13,TRBJ1-2,-
CASSFYLAERGGHHTDTQYF,TGTGCCAGCAGCTTCTATTTAGCGGAACGGGGGGGACACCACACAGATACGCAGTATTTT,TRBD2,TRBV7-3,20,TRBJ2-3,-
CASSRTGNYGYTF,TGTGCCAGCAGTCGTACAGGCAACTATGGCTACACCTTC,-,TRBV6-1,13,TRBJ1-2,-
CASSDGVGNRETQYF,TGTGCCAGCAGTGACGGGGTAGGGAATAGGGAGACCCAGTACTTC,-,TRBV25-1,15,TRBJ2-5,once
CASRNPGTSGGYTF,TGTGCCAGCAGGAACCCAGGGACAAGTGGGGGCTACACCTTC,-,TRBV28,14,TRBJ1-2,-
CASSQVRGMADTQYF,TGTGCCAGCAGCCAAGTCCGGGGGATGGCAGATACGCAGTATTTT,-,TRBV4-2,15,TRBJ2-3,once
CASSPPGYGYTF,TGTGCCAGCAGCCCACCGGGCTATGGCTACACCTTC,-,TRBV7-2,12,TRBJ1-2,-
CAWSVRGTVGQPQHF,TGTGCCTGGAGTGTACGCGGGACCGTGGGGCAGCCCCAGCATTTT,-,TRBV30,15,TRBJ1-5,-
CASSSPGQGEEQYF,TGTGCCAGCAGTTCTCCCGGACAGGGGGAAGAGCAGTACTTC,TRBD1,TRBV27,14,TRBJ2-7,-
CASAALLRDSPLHF,TGTGCCAGCGCGGCTCTCCTCAGGGATTCACCCCTCCACTTT,-,TRBV27,14,TRBJ1-6,-
CASSPSGTGGFGELFF,TGTGCCAGCAGCCCCTCGGGGACAGGGGGCTTCGGGGAGCTGTTTTTT,TRBD1,TRBV7-2,16,TRBJ2-2,-
CSSSLAQGDLQYF,TGTTCCAGCAGCTTAGCGCAAGGGGATCTTCAGTACTTC,-,TRBV7-9,13,TRBJ2-4,-
CASSSNPLSDTEAFF,TGTGCCAGCAGTTCCAACCCATTAAGCGACACTGAAGCTTTCTTT,-,TRBV6-5,15,TRBJ1-1,-
CASSASGGDTDTQYF,TGTGCCAGCAGCGCTAGCGGGGGGGACACAGATACGCAGTATTTT,TRBD2,TRBV11-3,15,TRBJ2-3,few
CASSLLEGVDSIF,TGTGCCAGCAGCCTCCTAGAAGGGGTAGACTCGATCTTC,-,TRBV7-9,13,TRBJ2-1,-
CASTTGTGLYEQYF,TGTGCCAGCACAACCGGGACAGGGCTCTACGAGCAGTACTTC,TRBD1,TRBV28,14,TRBJ2-7,-
CASSPYERASYNEQFF,TGTGCCAGCTCACCATACGAGCGGGCATCCTACAATGAGCAGTTCTTC,-,TRBV18,16,TRBJ2-1,-
CASSEGAGGFYEQYF,TGTGCCAGCAGTGAAGGGGCAGGGGGTTTCTACGAGCAGTACTTC,TRBD1,TRBV2,15,TRBJ2-7,-
CAWSVKGLALDEQYF,TGTGCCTGGAGTGTAAAGGGACTAGCGCTCGACGAGCAGTACTTC,TRBD2,TRBV30,15,TRBJ2-7,-
CASSPLQGGGNSPLHF,TGTGCCAGCTCACCATTACAGGGAGGGGGGAATTCACCCCTCCACTTT,-,TRBV18,16,TRBJ1-6,-
CASSGSGCGGETQYF,TGTGCCAGCAGCGGATCAGGCTGCGGGGGGGAGACCCAGTACTTC,TRBD2,TRBV6-4,15,TRBJ2-5,-
CASSQITRAEAFF,TGTGCCAGCAGTCAGATTACGAGGGCTGAAGCTTTCTTT,-,TRBV28,13,TRBJ1-1,few
CASSEQGQSSYEQYF,TGCGCCAGCAGTGAACAGGGACAGAGCTCCTACGAGCAGTACTTC,TRBD1,TRBV10-2,15,TRBJ2-7,few
CASTKGRGNTIYF,TGTGCCAGCACGAAGGGGCGGGGGAACACCATATATTTT,-,TRBV2,13,TRBJ1-3,-
CAIKEADFWPYEQYF,TGTGCCATCAAGGAGGCAGACTTTTGGCCCTACGAGCAGTACTTC,-,TRBV10-3,15,TRBJ2-7,many
CASSPTGGNYGYTF,TGTGCCAGCAGCCCGACAGGGGGCAACTATGGCTACACCTTC,TRBD1,TRBV14,14,TRBJ1-2,few
CASSAASGGPQETQYF,TGTGCCAGCAGCGCCGCTAGCGGGGGGCCCCAAGAGACCCAGTACTTC,TRBD2,TRBV9,16,TRBJ2-5,-
CASSSPGNTGELFF,TGTGCCAGCAGTTCACCCGGGAACACCGGGGAGCTGTTTTTT,-,TRBV28,14,TRBJ2-2,-
CASSVRTGLSNEKLFF,TGTGCCAGCAGCGTTAGGACGGGACTGTCTAATGAAAAACTGTTTTTT,-,TRBV5-4,16,TRBJ1-4,-
CASRQGTGGGEQYF,TGCGCCAGCAGGCAGGGGACAGGGGGCGGCGAGCAGTACTTC,TRBD1,TRBV4-1,14,TRBJ2-7,few
CASSLWGGTSGARWVEQFF,TGTGCCAGCAGTTTATGGGGCGGGACTAGCGGGGCACGGTGGGTGGAGCAGTTCTTC,TRBD2,TRBV27,19,TRBJ2-1,-
CASSQRTANYGYTF,TGTGCCAGCAGCCAAAGGACAGCTAACTATGGCTACACCTTC,-,TRBV14,14,TRBJ1-2,few
CAYTGGEGDEKLFF,TGTGCCTACACAGGGGGCGAGGGTGATGAAAAACTGTTTTTT,TRBD1,TRBV30,14,TRBJ1-4,-
CAGLWTRSNNEQFF,TGTGCAGGGCTCTGGACTAGATCAAACAATGAGCAGTTCTTC,TRBD2,TRBV2,14,TRBJ2-1,-
CASSLGSPGTSGTDTQYF,TGTGCCAGCAGCTTAGGTAGCCCGGGGACTAGCGGCACAGATACGCAGTATTTT,TRBD2,TRBV7-2,18,TRBJ2-3,-
CAWSVGGFAGELFF,TGTGCCTGGAGTGTAGGAGGATTTGCCGGGGAGCTGTTTTTT,-,TRBV30,14,TRBJ2-2,-
CASSLNQVSGANVLTF,TGTGCCAGCAGCTTAAACCAGGTCTCTGGGGCCAACGTCCTGACTTTC,-,TRBV7-2,16,TRBJ2-6,few
CASSGDRVYNSPLHF,TGTGCCAGCAGTGGCGACAGGGTCTATAATTCACCCCTCCACTTT,TRBD1,TRBV2,15,TRBJ1-6,-
CASIGLGTGELFF,TGTGCCAGTATTGGACTTGGGACCGGGGAGCTGTTTTTT,-,TRBV19,13,TRBJ2-2,-
CASSSGQGWVGELFF,TGTGCCAGCAGCTCCGGACAGGGATGGGTCGGGGAGCTGTTTTTT,TRBD1,TRBV7-9,15,TRBJ2-2,-